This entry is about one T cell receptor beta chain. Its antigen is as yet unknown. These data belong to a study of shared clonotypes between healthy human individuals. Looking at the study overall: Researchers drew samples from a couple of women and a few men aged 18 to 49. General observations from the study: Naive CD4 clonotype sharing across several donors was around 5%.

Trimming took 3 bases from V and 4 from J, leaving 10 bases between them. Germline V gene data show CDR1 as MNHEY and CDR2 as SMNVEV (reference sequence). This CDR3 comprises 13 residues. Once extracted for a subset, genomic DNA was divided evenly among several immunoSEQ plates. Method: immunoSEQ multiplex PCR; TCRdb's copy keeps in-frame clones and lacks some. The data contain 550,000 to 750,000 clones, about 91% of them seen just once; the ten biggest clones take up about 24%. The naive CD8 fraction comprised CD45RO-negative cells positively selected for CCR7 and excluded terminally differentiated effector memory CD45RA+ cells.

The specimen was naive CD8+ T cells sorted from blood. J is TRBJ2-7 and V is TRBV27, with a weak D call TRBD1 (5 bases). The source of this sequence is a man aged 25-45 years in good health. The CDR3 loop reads CASSFLDSYEQYF. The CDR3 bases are TGTGCCAGCAGTTTCCTCGACAGTTACGAGCAGTACTTC.